Described below is a single T cell receptor beta chain sequence and its context. The antigen it recognizes is unknown. The junction departs from the called germline gene at one end, perhaps through a read error. Library prep was done by PCR. Instrument used: Illumina HiSeq 4000. High-throughput sequencing was used to profile the TCR beta-chain CDR3 region of every patient. The published analysis was carried out like this. The researchers built a classifier to tell apart papillary thyroid cancer patients with distant metastasis, based on CDR3 differences among clinicopathological groups. To measure repertoire diversity the researchers used the Shannon index, while the Morisita-Horn index served to gauge how similar the tumor and blood repertoires were. In-frame beta chains were kept once TCRdb had trimmed the public reads at Q25 with fastp and called clones with MiXCR. The V and J calls were not made by the authors but by TCRdb's processing. This sample is represented by about 14,000 clones; more than 20% of them were singletons. The biggest ten clones account for more than 7% of the sample.

The source of the sample is a study of metastatic and nonmetastatic thyroid tumors (TCRdb year 2020). With respect to the entire study: Repertoires were compared across peripheral blood and tumor or nodule tissue samples from malignant and benign thyroid patients. The full study reports these points: TCR beta diversity was reported as significantly higher in malignant tumors than in benign nodules, in both blood and tumor samples.

CDR1 and CDR2 are read off the germline V gene (reference sequence) as DFQATT and SNEGSKA. The CDR3 holds 12 amino acids from the cysteine to the phenylalanine. Only the CDR3 portion is preserved as DNA: 36 bases, with reading frame beginning at the first base. Before undergoing thyroid surgery, none of the patients had been given any kind of treatment. Patient clinical samples collected from about 2012 to 2018 were retrospectively analysed using T-cell receptor beta sequencing. The sequence is built from TRBV20-1 and TRBJ1-1; a tentative D call is TRBD1 (5 bases match). This TCR was sampled from a female donor with papillary thyroid cancer or a benign thyroid nodule (not recorded which). Some clones in this sample may be carry-over from other donors' samples. Sequencing was performed on blood. The CDR3 region: CSARPEDTEAFF. The nucleotides read TGCAGTGCTAGACCAGAGGACACTGAAGCTTTCTTC.